Below are 22 T cell receptor beta chains sequenced from a single sample in a study of blood T cells in healthy people across ages. A second 7 to 11 cycle PCR used barcoded and J-beta primers. TCRdb fed the 5' RACE reads into MiXCR, producing one record per CDR3 protein. The table shows some 1.4 million distinct CDR3 sequences, with 42% occurring only once. The specimen was blood. All receptors derive from a woman aged 18 to 35 in good health.

The V call is TRBV10-3, the J call TRBJ2-2; D may correspond to TRBD1 or TRBD2 (5 bases each). Germline V gene lookup returns CDR1 ENHRY and CDR2 SYGVKD. V dropped 2 bases and J dropped 4 bases, with 14 bases sitting between them. The CDR3 is 16 amino acids. The CDR3 loop reads CAISEATQRGTGELFF. Written as DNA, the CDR3 is TGTGCCATCAGTGAGGCGACCCAGAGGGGCACCGGGGAGCTGTTTTTT.

V usage is TRBV10-3 and J usage is TRBJ2-5; D could derive from TRBD1 or TRBD2 (5 bases each). CDR1 and CDR2 (germline): ENHRY, SYGVKD. The CDR3 is 15 amino acids. The V and J ends lost 9 bases and 5 bases respectively, with 22 bases between them. This CDR3 reads CAIWPGTQAQETQYF. The CDR3 DNA follows: TGTGCCATTTGGCCCGGGACCCAAGCCCAGGAGACCCAGTACTTC.

The V and J genes are TRBV7-9 and TRBJ2-6, with D possibly being TRBD2 (5 bases). V lost 1 base, J lost 8 bases, and 18 bases lay in between. In germline, CDR1 is SEHNR, CDR2 FQNEAQ (reference sequence). This CDR3 is 17 amino acids long. CDR3: CASSLEGPRTGTNVLTF. CDR3 nucleotide sequence: TGTGCCAGCAGCTTAGAGGGCCCAAGAACCGGGACCAACGTCCTGACTTTC.

This clonotype was seen just once. V and J are TRBV6-1 and TRBJ2-5; TRBD2 might be the D (5 bases). With the DNA end fitting TRBJ2-7 better, the J assignment may be wrong. Germline loops: CDR1 MNHNS, CDR2 SASEGT. The CDR3 totals 14 residues. In DNA, the CDR3 is TGTGCCAGCAGTGAAGCCGGGGATACCTCCGAGCAGTACTTC. Translating it yields CASSEAGDTSEQYF.

As to this clonotype: Mismatch with germline at one junction end may stem from a read error. The CDR3 nucleotides are TGTGACACCAGCAGTCGGCGGGGCAATCAGCCCCAGCATTTT. Protein sequence: CDTSSRRGNQPQHF. The V and J genes are TRBV15 and TRBJ1-5; D remains unclear. The CDR3 runs to 14 residues. Germline CDR1 and CDR2: LNHNV and YYDKDF (reference sequence).

The V and J genes are TRBV9 and TRBJ2-3, with D hard to call. Trimming took 2 bases from V and 6 from J, leaving 13 bases between them. Looked up from germline, CDR1 is SGDLS and CDR2 is YYNGEE. The CDR3 sequence is 14 residues long. The CDR3 sequence: CASSVSEPPDTQYF. In DNA, the CDR3 is TGTGCCAGCAGCGTCTCTGAGCCCCCCGATACGCAGTATTTT.

This chain connects TRBV12-3 or TRBV12-4 to TRBJ2-5; TRBD2 agrees at 7 bases. The CDR3 sequence is 16 residues long. V lost 6 bases to trimming and J lost 2 bases; unmatched junction nucleotides: 12. CDR3 sequence (DNA): TGTGCCAGCAGCCCCGGCCGCGGCGGGAGACAAGAGACCCAGTACTTC. It codes for CASSPGRGGRQETQYF.

The chain has TRBV29-1 and TRBJ1-1; 8 bases are shared with TRBD1. The germline gives CDR1 SQVTM, CDR2 ANQGSEA. Trimming took 4 bases from V and 6 from J; bases not matched to a gene: 7. There are 13 residues in the CDR3. CDR3 protein: CSVVPRGLAEAFF. Here the CDR3 DNA reads TGCAGCGTTGTTCCCAGGGGGCTCGCTGAAGCTTTCTTT.

The V call is TRBV13, the J call TRBJ1-1, with D unclear. The CDR3 length is 14 residues. Trimming shortened V by 2 bases and J by 8 bases, and 15 bases separated the two germline ends. Germline CDR1 and CDR2: PRHDT and FYEKMQ (reference sequence). CDR3 DNA: TGTGCCAGCAGCTTACTGGGGTCCGGGAGGGAAGCTTTCTTT. Translated: CASSLLGSGREAFF.

This clonotype has just a few counts. The chain recombines TRBV12-3 or TRBV12-4 with TRBJ1-1; D may be TRBD1 (6 bases). V was shortened by 7 bases and J by 5 bases, with 20 bases between the two germline ends. CDR3 length: 15 residues. The chain's CDR3 is CASKTTGGGGTEAFF. The CDR3 DNA reads TGTGCCAGCAAAACCACTGGAGGGGGGGGAACTGAAGCTTTCTTT.

This clonotype appeared a few times. V is TRBV5-6 and J is TRBJ2-3; a weak D match, TRBD1 (6 bases). Germline CDR1 is SGHDT and CDR2 is YYEEEE. The CDR3 extends over 15 amino acids. Trimming stripped 4 bases from V and 4 bases from J, with 16 bases between. The CDR3, as DNA: TGTGCCAGCAGCCTAAAACAGGGTGTCGCAGATACGCAGTATTTT. It translates to CASSLKQGVADTQYF.

Only a few counts were recorded for this clonotype. V usage is TRBV25-1 and J usage is TRBJ2-7, with a weak D call TRBD2 (6 bases). V dropped 4 bases and J dropped 0 bases, with 13 bases sitting between them. CDR1 is MGHDK, CDR2 SYGVNS, per germline. The CDR3 runs to 15 residues. The CDR3 loop reads CASSGTGVLSYEQYF. In DNA, the CDR3 is TGTGCCAGCAGTGGGACGGGGGTCCTCTCCTACGAGCAGTACTTC.

This clonotype appeared a few times. The V call is TRBV29-1, the J call TRBJ2-7; 9 nucleotides match TRBD1. The CDR3 is 13 amino acids. Germline CDR1 and CDR2: SQVTM and ANQGSEA. V shed 2 bases, J shed 2 bases, and the junction held 1 base outside the gene matches. For the CDR3, the DNA is TGCAGCGTTGAACGGACAGGGGCCTACGAGCAGTACTTC. It yields the protein CSVERTGAYEQYF.

This clonotype showed up many times. This sequence joins TRBV5-1 and TRBJ2-1; 7 bases agree with TRBD2. The CDR3 runs to 15 residues. Germline CDR1 and CDR2: SGHRS and YFSETQ. With 7 bases clipped from V and 0 bases from J, the junction kept 7 bases outside the gene matches. The CDR3 is CASAMGGSSYNEQFF. In DNA form, the CDR3 reads TGCGCCAGCGCTATGGGCGGGAGCTCCTACAATGAGCAGTTCTTC.

This clonotype came up a few times. This chain connects TRBV12-3 or TRBV12-4 to TRBJ1-1, with D possibly being TRBD1 (5 bases). The CDR3 has 12 residues. V lost 6 bases and J 5 bases, leaving 10 bases between the germline ends. The CDR3 nucleotides read TGTGCCAGCAGGCCGGGGGGGACTGAAGCTTTCTTT. This codes for CASRPGGTEAFF.

This chain connects TRBV6-6 to TRBJ2-1, with a weak D call TRBD1 (6 bases). The germline CDR1 and CDR2 sequences are MNHNY and SVGAGI (reference sequence). The CDR3 runs 16 residues. Trimming shortened V by 1 base and J by 3 bases, and 13 bases separated the two germline ends. CDR3 DNA sequence: TGTGCCAGCAGTTACTTCCGGGACATTCTCTACAATGAGCAGTTCTTC. Amino acid sequence: CASSYFRDILYNEQFF.

The CDR3 nucleotides are TGTGCCAGCAGCTTAGGGGGCGGGAGGATCTACGAGCAGTACTTC. The encoded protein is CASSLGGGRIYEQYF. This sequence joins TRBV7-2 and TRBJ2-7, with 8 bases aligning to TRBD2. Germline V lookup: CDR1 SGHTA, CDR2 FQGNSA. This CDR3 is 15 amino acids long. With 1 base clipped from V and 3 bases from J, the junction kept 5 bases outside the gene matches.

The CDR3 DNA follows: TGCGCCAGCAGCTTGGCCGGGGGTGAGGTCCACACTGAAGCTTTCTTT. It specifies CASSLAGGEVHTEAFF. V usage is TRBV5-1 and J usage is TRBJ1-1; possible D gene TRBD1, 5 bases. Germline V gene sequence: CDR1 SGHRS, CDR2 YFSETQ. V was shortened by 0 bases and J by 3 bases, with 15 bases between the two germline ends. The CDR3 totals 16 residues.

This sequence joins TRBV12-3 or TRBV12-4 and TRBJ1-4; no clear D. Between the trimmed V and J ends, which lost 6 bases and 8 bases, there was a span of 10 bases. This CDR3 comprises 12 residues. The CDR3 loop is CASRLTPEKLFF. The CDR3 DNA reads TGTGCCAGCAGGTTGACCCCCGAAAAACTGTTTTTT.

The CDR3 is CASSSFMRGPTTNEKLFF. For the CDR3, the DNA is TGCGCCAGCAGTTCCTTCATGAGGGGGCCGACAACTAATGAAAAACTGTTTTTT. V and J are TRBV10-2 and TRBJ1-4; 7 positions agree with TRBD1. V was pared by 5 bases and J by 0 bases, with 12 bases of the junction left unmatched. CDR3 length: 18 residues. Germline CDR1 WSHSY, CDR2 SAAADI.

This clonotype was seen more than once but under ten times. CDR3 bases: TGTGCCAGCTCTGGACAGGGAGTCGAGCAGTACTTC. Encoded protein: CASSGQGVEQYF. The V call is TRBV6-1, the J call TRBJ2-4; the match to TRBD1 covers 8 bases. TRBJ2-7 matches the DNA end more closely, so the J call is doubtful. The CDR3 runs to 12 residues. Germline lookup yields CDR1 MNHNS and CDR2 SASEGT.

Here the CDR3 DNA reads TGTGCCAGCAGCTTAGATGGGACAAACCAAGAGACCCAGTACTTC. Amino acid sequence: CASSLDGTNQETQYF. V is TRBV11-2 and J is TRBJ2-5, with D perhaps matching TRBD1 (6 bases). The CDR3 is 15 amino acids. Per germline, CDR1 SGHAT and CDR2 FQNNGV. With 0 bases removed from V and 0 bases from J, the gap between germline ends came to 8 bases.